This T cell receptor (beta chain) was retrieved from a study of Tregs in tolerant kidney transplant recipients. Libraries were prepared by immunoSEQ multiplex PCR; TCRdb keeps only in-frame clonotypes and omits some of them. The sample gives some 68,000 clones, less than 90% of which show up once; roughly 4.9% is in the top ten. In germline, CDR1 is KGHSH, CDR2 LQKENI. The CDR3 consists of 13 residues. The V gene end was trimmed by 3 bases and the J gene end by 14 bases; junction bases not matched to a gene: 9. Unstimulated regulatory T cells (CD4+CD25+CD127-), CD4+CD25- non-regulatory cells, CD4 and CD8 cells were FACS-sorted from thawed PBMCs. There are a few counts of this clone. Its specificity is unknown. General study points: The small number of patients limits these findings pending further validation. Expanding Tregs on activated donor B cells appeared to best identify donor-specific TCRbeta clones. Biological reproducibility was not directly addressed, but technical replication error appeared minimal.

The chain carries TRBV18 and TRBJ2-3; 9 nucleotides align to TRBD1. This TCR derives from a human donor in good health. Sequenced input: CD4+ T cells from blood. In nucleotides, the CDR3 is TGTGCCAGCTCACCCACCAGGGACAGGGAAGCGTATTTT. It is translated as CASSPTRDREAYF.